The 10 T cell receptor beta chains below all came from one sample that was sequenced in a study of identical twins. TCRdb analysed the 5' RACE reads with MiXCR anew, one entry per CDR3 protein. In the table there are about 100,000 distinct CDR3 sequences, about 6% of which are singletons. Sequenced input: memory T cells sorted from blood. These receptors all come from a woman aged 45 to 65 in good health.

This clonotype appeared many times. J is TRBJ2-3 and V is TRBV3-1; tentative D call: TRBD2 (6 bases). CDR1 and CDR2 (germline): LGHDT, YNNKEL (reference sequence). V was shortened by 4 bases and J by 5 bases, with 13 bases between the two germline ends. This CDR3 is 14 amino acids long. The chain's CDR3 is CASSPRESKDTQYF. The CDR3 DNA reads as TGTGCCAGCAGCCCCCGGGAGTCCAAAGATACGCAGTATTTT.

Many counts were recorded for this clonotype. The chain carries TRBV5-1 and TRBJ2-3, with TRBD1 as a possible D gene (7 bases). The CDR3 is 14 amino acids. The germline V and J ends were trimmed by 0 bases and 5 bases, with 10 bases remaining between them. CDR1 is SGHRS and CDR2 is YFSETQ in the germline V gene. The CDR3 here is CASSLGQGGDTQYF. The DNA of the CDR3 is TGCGCCAGCAGCTTGGGCCAGGGGGGAGATACGCAGTATTTT. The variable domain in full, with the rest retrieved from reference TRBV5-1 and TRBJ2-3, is KAGVTQTPRYLIKTRGQQVTLSCSPISGHRSVSWYQQTPGQGLQFLFEYFSETQRNKGNFPGRFSGRQFSNSRSEMNVSTLELGDSALYLCASSLGQGGDTQYFGPGTRLTVL.

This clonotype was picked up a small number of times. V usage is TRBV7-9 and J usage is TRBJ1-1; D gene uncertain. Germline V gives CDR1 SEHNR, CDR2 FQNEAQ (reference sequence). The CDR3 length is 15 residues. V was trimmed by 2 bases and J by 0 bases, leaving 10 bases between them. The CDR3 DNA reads TGTGCCAGCAGCTTACGCCGAGACATGAACACTGAAGCTTTCTTT. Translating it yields CASSLRRDMNTEAFF.

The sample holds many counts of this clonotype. The DNA for the CDR3 is TGTGCCAGCAGCTTAGAGGGGGGGAGTCAGCCCCAGCATTTT. This gives the protein CASSLEGGSQPQHF. The J gene is TRBJ1-5, the V gene TRBV7-9; perhaps TRBD1 as D (6 bases). Trimming took off 1 base at V and 6 bases at J, with 10 bases between the two ends. Germline V gives CDR1 SEHNR, CDR2 FQNEAQ (reference sequence). CDR3 length equals 14 residues.

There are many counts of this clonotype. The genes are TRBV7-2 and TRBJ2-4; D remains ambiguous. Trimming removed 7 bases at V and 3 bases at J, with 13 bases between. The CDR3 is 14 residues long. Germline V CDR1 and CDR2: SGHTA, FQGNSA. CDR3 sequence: CASNGEVGKNIQYF. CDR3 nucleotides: TGTGCCAGCAACGGTGAGGTCGGCAAAAACATTCAGTACTTC.

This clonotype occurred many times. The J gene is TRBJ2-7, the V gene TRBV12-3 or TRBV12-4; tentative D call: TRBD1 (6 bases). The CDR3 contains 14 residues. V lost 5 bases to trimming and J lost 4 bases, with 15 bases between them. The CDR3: CASSPWGQLYEQYF. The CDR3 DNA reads TGTGCCAGCAGTCCTTGGGGACAATTATACGAGCAGTACTTC.

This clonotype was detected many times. Written as DNA, the CDR3 is TGCAGTGCTAGTCCTTTGGGAGCAGCGGGACCGTTCACAGATACGCAGTATTTT. Translation gives CSASPLGAAGPFTDTQYF. The genes are TRBV20-1 and TRBJ2-3; the match to TRBD2 covers 7 bases. Germline-derived CDR1 and CDR2 are DFQATT and SNEGSKA (reference sequence). The CDR3 is made up of 18 amino acids. V lost 3 bases, J lost 2 bases, and 17 bases stayed unmatched.

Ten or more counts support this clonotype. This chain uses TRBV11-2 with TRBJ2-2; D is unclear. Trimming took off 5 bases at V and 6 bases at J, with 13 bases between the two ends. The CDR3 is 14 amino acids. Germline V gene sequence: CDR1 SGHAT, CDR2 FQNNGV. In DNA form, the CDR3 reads TGTGCCAGCAGCCCCCCTCGGCAAGCCGGGGAGCTGTTTTTT. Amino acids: CASSPPRQAGELFF.

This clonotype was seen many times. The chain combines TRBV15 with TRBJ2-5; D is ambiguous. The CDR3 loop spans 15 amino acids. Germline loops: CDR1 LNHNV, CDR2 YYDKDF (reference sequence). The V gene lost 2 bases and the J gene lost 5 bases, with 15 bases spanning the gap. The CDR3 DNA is TGTGCCACCAGCAGAACCCGTCGTGACGTGGAGACCCAGTACTTC. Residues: CATSRTRRDVETQYF.

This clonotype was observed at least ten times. Here the CDR3 reads CASSQASADTQYF. The CDR3 DNA follows: TGCGCCAGCAGCCAGGCTTCAGCTGATACGCAGTATTTT. The rearrangement uses TRBV4-1 and TRBJ2-3; D uncertain. The germline CDR1 and CDR2 sequences are MGHRA and YSYEKL. Trimming removed 3 bases from V and 6 bases from J, with 10 bases in between. There are 13 residues in the CDR3.